The T cell receptor beta chain under discussion was sequenced for a study of shared clonotypes between healthy human individuals. General study points: Compared with memory subsets, naive subsets generally had larger estimated richness.

The CDR3 sequence is 15 residues long. V was pared by 2 bases and J by 0 bases, with 4 bases of the junction left unmatched. Germline loops: CDR1 MNHNY, CDR2 SVGAGI (reference sequence). A note on this clone: Antigen: not known.

Each cell subset's genomic DNA was divided evenly among several immunoSEQ plates. When replicate PCRs were run on sorted subsets, they used approximately 210 ng DNA, about 30,000 T cell genomes. Libraries were prepared by immunoSEQ multiplex PCR; TCRdb keeps only in-frame clonotypes and omits some of them. The table lists 2,500,000 or so clones, just over 90% of them singletons. Naive CD45RA+ and memory CD45RA-negative subsets were split from CD4+ cells. This clonotype originated in a man in his late teens or twenties in good health. The V gene is TRBV6-6, the J gene TRBJ2-7, with 7 bases aligning to TRBD1. The sample taken for sequencing was naive CD4+ T cells sorted from blood. Subset noted: CD45RA+ positively selected. DNA for the CDR3: TGTGCCAGCAGTTACCGACAGGGAAGCTCCTACGAGCAGTACTTC. It codes for CASSYRQGSSYEQYF.